The present TCR beta chain was sequenced within a study of T cell responses to AZD1222 COVID-19 vaccine. Study-level findings and limits: Variant regions that are unmutated are reportedly the target of nearly half of spike-specific TCRs.

In regard to this clone: Its antigen remains unknown.

The CDR3 consists of 15 residues. Losses at the gene ends were 5 bases for V and 0 bases for J; bases not matched to a gene: 3. CDR1 SNHLY and CDR2 FYNNEI come from the germline V gene. Only in-frame clones appear in the TCRdb table, and some are missing; sequencing was by immunoSEQ multiplex PCR. This sample has approximately 90,000 clones, with over 85% found just once. V is TRBV2 and J is TRBJ2-1, with 8 nucleotides matching TRBD1. Sequenced here: peripheral blood, sampled on day 0 of AZD1222 vaccination. The sequence was obtained from an adult in good health. CDR3 protein: CASSRDRSSYNEQFF. CDR3 bases: TGTGCCAGCAGTCGGGACAGGAGCTCCTACAATGAGCAGTTCTTC.